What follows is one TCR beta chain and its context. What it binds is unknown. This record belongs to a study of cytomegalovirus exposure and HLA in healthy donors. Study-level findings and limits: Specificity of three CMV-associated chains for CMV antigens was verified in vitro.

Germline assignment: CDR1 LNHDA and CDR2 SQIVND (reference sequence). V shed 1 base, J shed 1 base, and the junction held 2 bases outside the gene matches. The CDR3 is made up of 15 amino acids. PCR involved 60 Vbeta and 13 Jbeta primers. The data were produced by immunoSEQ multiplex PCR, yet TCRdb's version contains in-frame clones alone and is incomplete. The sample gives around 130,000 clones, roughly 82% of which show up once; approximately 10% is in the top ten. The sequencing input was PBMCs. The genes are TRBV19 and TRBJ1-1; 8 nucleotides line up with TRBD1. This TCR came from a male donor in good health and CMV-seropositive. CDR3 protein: CASSIGGTGNTEAFF. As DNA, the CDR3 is TGTGCCAGTAGTATAGGGGGGACAGGGAACACTGAAGCTTTCTTT.